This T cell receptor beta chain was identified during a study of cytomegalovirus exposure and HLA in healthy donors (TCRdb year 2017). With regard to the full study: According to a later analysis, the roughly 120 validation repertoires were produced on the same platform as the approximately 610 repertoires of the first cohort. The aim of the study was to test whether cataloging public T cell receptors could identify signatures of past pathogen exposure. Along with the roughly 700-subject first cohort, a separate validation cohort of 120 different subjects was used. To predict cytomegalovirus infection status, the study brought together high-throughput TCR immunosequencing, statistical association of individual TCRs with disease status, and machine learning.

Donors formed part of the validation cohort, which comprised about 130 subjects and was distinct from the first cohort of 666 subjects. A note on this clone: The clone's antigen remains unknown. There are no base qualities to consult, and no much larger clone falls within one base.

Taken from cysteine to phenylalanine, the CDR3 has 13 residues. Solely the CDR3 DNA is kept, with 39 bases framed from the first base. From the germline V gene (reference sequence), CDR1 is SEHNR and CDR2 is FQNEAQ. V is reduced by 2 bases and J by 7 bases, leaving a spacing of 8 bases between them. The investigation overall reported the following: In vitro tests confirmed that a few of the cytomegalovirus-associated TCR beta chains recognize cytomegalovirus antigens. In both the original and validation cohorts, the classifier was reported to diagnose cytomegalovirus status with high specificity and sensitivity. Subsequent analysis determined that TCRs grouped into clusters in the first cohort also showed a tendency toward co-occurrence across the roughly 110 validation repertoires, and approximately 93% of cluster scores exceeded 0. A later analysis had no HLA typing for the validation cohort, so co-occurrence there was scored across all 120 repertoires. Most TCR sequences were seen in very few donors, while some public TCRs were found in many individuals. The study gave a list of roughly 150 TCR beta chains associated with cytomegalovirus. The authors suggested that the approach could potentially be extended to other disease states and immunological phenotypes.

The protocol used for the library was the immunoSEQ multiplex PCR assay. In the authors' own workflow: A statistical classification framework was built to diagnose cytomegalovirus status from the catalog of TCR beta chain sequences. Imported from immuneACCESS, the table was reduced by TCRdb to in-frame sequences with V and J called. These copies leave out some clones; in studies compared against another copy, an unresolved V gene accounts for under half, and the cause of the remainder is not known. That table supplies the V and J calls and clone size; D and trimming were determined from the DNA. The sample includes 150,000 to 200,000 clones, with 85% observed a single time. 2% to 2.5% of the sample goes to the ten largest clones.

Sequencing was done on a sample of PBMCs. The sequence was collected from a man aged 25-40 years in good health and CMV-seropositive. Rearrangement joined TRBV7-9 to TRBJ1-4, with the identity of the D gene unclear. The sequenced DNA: TGTGCCAGCAGCTTACCCTTCCTTGAAAAACTGTTTTTT. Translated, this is CASSLPFLEKLFF.